This T cell receptor beta chain was sequenced during a study of CD8+ T cells in alopecia areata. The wider study: Treated patients were dosed with oral tofacitinib, taking 5 to 10 mg twice daily.

This clone turned up a few times. Its antigen is unknown. General study points: Among the cells sequenced in scalp samples are also the resident alphabeta T cells of normal skin. Among the top 100, expanded CD8+ clones, as well as scalp clonality, were significantly decreased by tofacitinib.

As the sequencing template, cDNA was produced by extracting RNA and reverse transcribing it. Only in-frame clones appear in the TCRdb table, and some are missing; sequencing was by immunoSEQ multiplex PCR. The data contain 64,000 or so clones, 35% to 55% of them singletons. Treatment specified: oral pan-JAK inhibitor, 5-10 mg twice daily. In alopecia areata patients, both lesional scalp punch biopsies and peripheral blood were collected. The germline V gene has CDR1 SGHAT and CDR2 FQNNGV. Unmatched junction bases numbered 2, after V lost 4 bases and J lost 2 bases. The CDR3 has 13 amino acids. V and J are TRBV11-2 and TRBJ2-7, with 7 bases matching TRBD2. Sequencing used CD8+ T cells sorted from blood, obtained between weeks 36 and 40, from a patient treated with tofacitinib. This receptor was obtained from a human donor with alopecia areata. CDR3 region: CASSSGLAYEQYF. In DNA form, the CDR3 reads TGTGCCAGCAGCTCAGGACTAGCCTACGAGCAGTACTTC.